What follows are 4 T cell receptor beta chains derived from one specimen sequenced in a study of blood T cells in healthy people across ages. A second about 7 to 12 cycle PCR used barcoded and J-beta primers. MiXCR, applied by TCRdb to the 5' RACE reads, yields one record per CDR3 protein. The sample shows some 780,000 distinct CDR3 sequences, roughly three fifths of them seen only once. The sample taken for sequencing was blood. The origin of the receptors is a man aged 40-49 years in good health.

The chain is built from TRBV7-9 and TRBJ2-7; D is uncertain. The DNA end is a closer match to TRBJ2-5, so the J assignment may be wrong. Germline V gene sequence: CDR1 SEHNR, CDR2 FQNEAQ (reference sequence). The CDR3 is 18 amino acids. In DNA form, the CDR3 reads TGTGCCACCAGAGATTCAACCTGGTCCAGATCGCCACAAGAGACCCAGTACTTC. Translating gives CATRDSTWSRSPQETQYF.

This chain joins TRBV5-1 and TRBJ2-1; weak D call: TRBD2 (5 bases). The CDR3 consists of 16 residues. CDR1 SGHRS and CDR2 YFSETQ come from the germline V gene. Trimming left V 0 bases short and J 8 bases short, with 18 bases between. The CDR3 DNA follows: TGCGCCAGCAGCTTGGAAGCCCCGGGAACCCCCGATGAGCAGTTCTTC. This translates into CASSLEAPGTPDEQFF.

This clonotype turned up a few times. V is TRBV25-1 and J is TRBJ1-2; 7 nucleotides align to TRBD1. The CDR3 runs 15 residues. After removal of 5 bases from V and 7 bases from J, the junction contained 13 bases not matched to a gene. CDR1 MGHDK and CDR2 SYGVNS come from the germline V gene. The CDR3 DNA reads as TGTGCCAGCAGTTCCTTTCCCACAGGGGTAGGTGGCTACACCTTC. This encodes CASSSFPTGVGGYTF.

This clonotype was detected only a few times. J is TRBJ2-3 and V is TRBV20-1; D remains ambiguous. V was shortened by 3 bases and J by 3 bases, with 4 bases between the two germline ends. CDR3 length: 11 amino acids. Germline V lookup: CDR1 DFQATT, CDR2 SNEGSKA (reference sequence). CDR3 amino acids: CSASTTDTQYF. The CDR3 DNA is TGCAGTGCTAGTACAACAGATACGCAGTATTTT.